This is a list of T cell receptor beta chains from one sample in a study of shared clonotypes between healthy human individuals. Clones were sequenced by immunoSEQ multiplex PCR, and TCRdb holds only the in-frame ones, with some missing. The data contain about 480,000 clones, 75% to 85% of them singletons. The sequenced sample was PBMCs. All receptors come from a woman aged 40 to 50 in good health. Some clones in this sample may be carry-over from other donors' samples. CDR3s include the opening cysteine and the closing phenylalanine or tryptophan. A D gene is named only where the DNA matches it firmly. Size tells how often a clone was seen (once, few, many) or the class of an expanded clone, and some rows leave it out.

v_gene: TRBV4-1
abundance: .
d_gene: TRBD2
j_gene: TRBJ2-3
CDR3aa: CASSRLAGTDTQYF
CDR3nt: TGCGCCAGCAGCCGACTAGCGGGGACAGATACGCAGTATTTT

v_gene: TRBV19
abundance: .
d_gene: .
j_gene: TRBJ1-4
CDR3aa: CASSKRRGPNEKLFF
CDR3nt: TGTGCCAGTAGTAAAAGGCGGGGTCCTAATGAAAAACTGTTTTTT

v_gene: TRBV6-4
abundance: .
d_gene: .
j_gene: TRBJ2-7
CDR3aa: CASSALRGSYEQYF
CDR3nt: TGTGCCAGCAGTGCTCTTAGAGGCTCCTACGAGCAGTACTTC

v_gene: TRBV9
abundance: .
d_gene: .
j_gene: TRBJ2-1
CDR3aa: CASSVGSSVPNEQFF
CDR3nt: TGTGCCAGCAGCGTGGGCTCTAGCGTGCCCAATGAGCAGTTCTTC

v_gene: TRBV18
abundance: .
d_gene: TRBD2
j_gene: TRBJ2-7
CDR3aa: CASSPSGGYYEQYF
CDR3nt: TGTGCCAGCTCACCGAGCGGGGGCTACTACGAGCAGTACTTC

v_gene: TRBV7-2
abundance: .
d_gene: TRBD2
j_gene: TRBJ2-3
CDR3aa: CASSFRWAGAADTQYF
CDR3nt: TGTGCCAGCAGCTTTCGTTGGGCGGGAGCCGCAGATACGCAGTATTTT

v_gene: TRBV11-3
abundance: .
d_gene: TRBD1
j_gene: TRBJ2-3
CDR3aa: CASSFTTGDTDTQYF
CDR3nt: TGTGCCAGCAGCTTTACAACAGGGGACACAGATACGCAGTATTTT

v_gene: TRBV30
abundance: .
d_gene: .
j_gene: TRBJ1-3
CDR3aa: CAWRMDAGNTIYF
CDR3nt: TGTGCCTGGAGGATGGACGCGGGAAACACCATATATTTT

v_gene: TRBV5-6
abundance: .
d_gene: TRBD1
j_gene: TRBJ1-6
CDR3aa: CASSSGDRDNSPLHF
CDR3nt: TGTGCCAGCAGCTCTGGGGACAGAGATAATTCACCCCTCCACTTT

v_gene: TRBV7-8
abundance: .
d_gene: .
j_gene: TRBJ1-4
CDR3aa: CASSPRLTGNEKLFF
CDR3nt: TGTGCCAGCAGCCCTAGACTTACAGGGAATGAAAAACTGTTTTTT

v_gene: TRBV7-2
abundance: .
d_gene: TRBD1
j_gene: TRBJ1-2
CDR3aa: CASSLSSGQYYGYTF
CDR3nt: TGTGCCAGCAGCTTGTCGTCGGGACAGTACTATGGCTACACCTTC

v_gene: TRBV7-7
abundance: few
d_gene: .
j_gene: TRBJ2-5
CDR3aa: CASSPGTAPQETQYF
CDR3nt: TGTGCTAGCAGTCCTGGGACGGCACCTCAAGAGACCCAGTACTTC

v_gene: TRBV2
abundance: .
d_gene: .
j_gene: TRBJ2-3
CDR3aa: CASSVLARDTQYF
CDR3nt: TGTGCCAGCTCCGTCCTAGCGAGAGATACGCAGTATTTT

v_gene: TRBV30
abundance: .
d_gene: .
j_gene: TRBJ1-6
CDR3aa: CAWSRGRNNSPLHF
CDR3nt: TGTGCCTGGAGTCGAGGCAGGAATAATTCACCCCTCCACTTT

v_gene: TRBV19
abundance: .
d_gene: .
j_gene: TRBJ2-2
CDR3aa: CASTGGVNTGELFF
CDR3nt: TGTGCCAGTACTGGAGGAGTGAACACCGGGGAGCTGTTTTTT

v_gene: TRBV19
abundance: many
d_gene: .
j_gene: TRBJ2-6
CDR3aa: CASSPDGASGANVLTF
CDR3nt: TGTGCCAGTAGTCCGGACGGTGCCTCTGGGGCCAACGTCCTGACTTTC

v_gene: TRBV7-3
abundance: .
d_gene: .
j_gene: TRBJ2-3
CDR3aa: CASSSRLVGTDTQYF
CDR3nt: TGTGCCAGCAGCTCCCGACTGGTGGGCACAGATACGCAGTATTTT

v_gene: TRBV4-3
abundance: .
d_gene: .
j_gene: TRBJ2-3
CDR3aa: CASSQDPEGPTDTQYF
CDR3nt: TGCGCCAGCAGCCAAGACCCGGAGGGGCCCACAGATACGCAGTATTTT

v_gene: TRBV4-1
abundance: .
d_gene: .
j_gene: TRBJ1-4
CDR3aa: CASSQGRAGVGKLFF
CDR3nt: TGCGCCAGCAGCCAAGGGCGGGCAGGGGTGGGGAAACTGTTTTTT

v_gene: TRBV19
abundance: few
d_gene: .
j_gene: TRBJ2-7
CDR3aa: CASSPVAGLTYEQYF
CDR3nt: TGTGCCAGTAGTCCAGTGGCGGGCCTAACCTACGAGCAGTACTTC

v_gene: TRBV29-1
abundance: .
d_gene: .
j_gene: TRBJ1-4
CDR3aa: CSVGGTGATNEKLFF
CDR3nt: TGCAGCGTTGGAGGGACGGGAGCAACTAATGAAAAACTGTTTTTT

v_gene: TRBV2
abundance: once
d_gene: .
j_gene: TRBJ1-2
CDR3aa: CASTRGWTALYGYTF
CDR3nt: TGTGCCAGCACCCGAGGATGGACGGCGCTATATGGCTACACCTTC

v_gene: TRBV27
abundance: .
d_gene: .
j_gene: TRBJ2-1
CDR3aa: CASAGRAQNEQFF
CDR3nt: TGTGCCAGCGCAGGTCGGGCGCAAAATGAGCAGTTCTTC

v_gene: TRBV13
abundance: .
d_gene: TRBD1
j_gene: TRBJ1-4
CDR3aa: CASSHDRVRKLFF
CDR3nt: TGTGCCAGCAGCCACGACAGGGTTAGAAAACTGTTTTTT

v_gene: TRBV11-2
abundance: .
d_gene: TRBD2
j_gene: TRBJ2-1
CDR3aa: CASSPLSGPVRQFF
CDR3nt: TGTGCCAGCAGCCCCCTTAGCGGGCCTGTGCGGCAGTTCTTC

v_gene: TRBV14
abundance: .
d_gene: .
j_gene: TRBJ1-3
CDR3aa: CASSQSGNTIYF
CDR3nt: TGTGCCAGCAGCCAATCGGGAAACACCATATATTTT

v_gene: TRBV5-4
abundance: .
d_gene: .
j_gene: TRBJ1-2
CDR3aa: CASSLDTYGYTF
CDR3nt: TGTGCCAGCAGCTTAGACACCTATGGCTACACCTTC

v_gene: TRBV25-1
abundance: .
d_gene: TRBD2
j_gene: TRBJ2-3
CDR3aa: CASSEYTGGDTQYF
CDR3nt: TGTGCCAGCAGTGAATATACGGGAGGGGATACGCAGTATTTT

v_gene: TRBV10-3
abundance: .
d_gene: TRBD1
j_gene: TRBJ2-7
CDR3aa: CAIGTDYEQYF
CDR3nt: TGTGCCATCGGGACAGACTACGAGCAGTACTTC

v_gene: TRBV9
abundance: many
d_gene: .
j_gene: TRBJ2-7
CDR3aa: CASSVVGRVKYYEQYF
CDR3nt: TGTGCCAGCAGCGTAGTCGGCAGGGTGAAATACTACGAGCAGTACTTC

v_gene: TRBV15
abundance: .
d_gene: .
j_gene: TRBJ2-3
CDR3aa: CATSRAGEDTQYF
CDR3nt: TGTGCCACCAGCAGAGCAGGAGAAGATACGCAGTATTTT

v_gene: TRBV4-1
abundance: .
d_gene: TRBD1
j_gene: TRBJ1-2
CDR3aa: CASRPSLGQLYGYTF
CDR3nt: TGCGCCAGCAGGCCCTCGTTGGGACAGCTCTATGGCTACACCTTC

v_gene: TRBV30
abundance: .
d_gene: TRBD1
j_gene: TRBJ1-2
CDR3aa: CAWSPGTGSPPPYGYTF
CDR3nt: TGTGCCTGGAGTCCCGGGACAGGGTCCCCTCCACCCTATGGCTACACCTTC

v_gene: TRBV7-7
abundance: .
d_gene: .
j_gene: TRBJ1-5
CDR3aa: CASSQDIYQPQHF
CDR3nt: TGTGCTAGCAGCCAAGACATTTATCAGCCCCAGCATTTT

v_gene: TRBV7-6
abundance: .
d_gene: .
j_gene: TRBJ2-2
CDR3aa: CASSLGIPGNTGELFF
CDR3nt: TGTGCCAGCAGCTTAGGGATTCCGGGAAATACCGGGGAGCTGTTTTTT

v_gene: TRBV5-4
abundance: .
d_gene: .
j_gene: TRBJ1-4
CDR3aa: CASSDRTGDNEKLFF
CDR3nt: TGTGCCAGCAGTGACCGGACGGGAGATAATGAAAAACTGTTTTTT

v_gene: TRBV27
abundance: .
d_gene: .
j_gene: TRBJ2-3
CDR3aa: CASSLSRTASNTQYF
CDR3nt: TGTGCCAGCAGTTTATCAAGGACGGCCTCTAATACGCAGTATTTT

v_gene: TRBV28
abundance: .
d_gene: .
j_gene: TRBJ1-2
CDR3aa: CASSSLANYGYTF
CDR3nt: TGTGCCAGCAGTTCACTTGCTAACTATGGCTACACCTTC

v_gene: TRBV2
abundance: .
d_gene: TRBD2
j_gene: TRBJ2-1
CDR3aa: CASSGRWGSYNEQFF
CDR3nt: TGTGCCAGCAGCGGGAGGTGGGGCTCCTACAATGAGCAGTTCTTC

v_gene: TRBV6-6
abundance: .
d_gene: TRBD1
j_gene: TRBJ2-3
CDR3aa: CASSYGTGQDTQYF
CDR3nt: TGTGCCAGCAGTTACGGGACAGGCCAAGATACGCAGTATTTT

v_gene: TRBV13
abundance: .
d_gene: TRBD1
j_gene: TRBJ2-7
CDR3aa: CASSSLHEGGGYEQYF
CDR3nt: TGTGCCAGCAGCTCCCTCCATGAAGGGGGCGGGTACGAGCAGTACTTC

v_gene: TRBV7-9
abundance: .
d_gene: TRBD1
j_gene: TRBJ2-2
CDR3aa: CASSVPGQGAGELFF
CDR3nt: TGTGCCAGCAGCGTACCGGGACAGGGGGCCGGGGAGCTGTTTTTT

v_gene: TRBV18
abundance: .
d_gene: .
j_gene: TRBJ2-6
CDR3aa: CASSLKALGQSGANVLTF
CDR3nt: TGTGCCAGCTCACTAAAAGCCTTAGGACAATCTGGGGCCAACGTCCTGACTTTC

v_gene: TRBV10-3
abundance: many
d_gene: .
j_gene: TRBJ1-1
CDR3aa: CAISPRGTEAFF
CDR3nt: TGTGCCATCAGCCCGAGGGGCACTGAAGCTTTCTTT

v_gene: TRBV7-2
abundance: many
d_gene: .
j_gene: TRBJ1-2
CDR3aa: CASSLGSDDYGYTF
CDR3nt: TGTGCCAGCAGCTTAGGGTCAGACGACTATGGCTACACCTTC

v_gene: TRBV15
abundance: .
d_gene: TRBD1
j_gene: TRBJ2-7
CDR3aa: CATSRDRDSTYEQYF
CDR3nt: TGTGCCACCAGCAGAGATCGGGACAGTACCTACGAGCAGTACTTC

v_gene: TRBV29-1
abundance: few
d_gene: .
j_gene: TRBJ1-1
CDR3aa: CSVVGQNKGNTEAFF
CDR3nt: TGCAGCGTTGTAGGGCAGAACAAAGGGAACACTGAAGCTTTCTTT

v_gene: TRBV6-5
abundance: .
d_gene: .
j_gene: TRBJ2-5
CDR3aa: CASGGVRESEQYF
CDR3nt: TGTGCCAGTGGTGGAGTTCGGGAGAGTGAGCAGTACTTC

v_gene: TRBV6-6
abundance: .
d_gene: TRBD2
j_gene: TRBJ2-7
CDR3aa: CASSSTSGSSHEQYF
CDR3nt: TGTGCCAGCAGTTCAACTAGCGGGAGTTCCCACGAGCAGTACTTC

v_gene: TRBV10-3
abundance: .
d_gene: .
j_gene: TRBJ2-1
CDR3aa: CAISQDRREQFF
CDR3nt: TGTGCCATCAGTCAGGACCGACGGGAGCAGTTCTTC

v_gene: TRBV9
abundance: .
d_gene: .
j_gene: TRBJ1-2
CDR3aa: CASSVGAGTEVYGYTF
CDR3nt: TGTGCCAGCAGCGTAGGGGCTGGGACGGAGGTCTATGGCTACACCTTC

v_gene: TRBV27
abundance: .
d_gene: TRBD1
j_gene: TRBJ2-5
CDR3aa: CASSLFHRGETQYF
CDR3nt: TGTGCCAGCAGTTTATTCCACAGGGGGGAGACCCAGTACTTC

v_gene: TRBV11-3
abundance: .
d_gene: .
j_gene: TRBJ2-1
CDR3aa: CASSLVGGSYNEQFF
CDR3nt: TGTGCCAGCAGCTTAGTGGGAGGCTCCTACAATGAGCAGTTCTTC

v_gene: TRBV27
abundance: .
d_gene: .
j_gene: TRBJ1-2
CDR3aa: CASQRNGGYGYTF
CDR3nt: TGTGCCAGCCAACGGAACGGCGGCTATGGCTACACCTTC